Below are 22 T cell receptor beta chains sequenced from a single sample in a study of T cells in Graves' hyperthyroidism and ophthalmopathy. The investigators amplified TCR beta CDR3 regions from RNA transcripts. Initially, a first-round RT-PCR of the TCR CDR3 employed the HTBI primer set. Each CDR3 protein gets one entry after TCRdb re-called the multiplex PCR reads with MiXCR. The sample includes about 360,000 distinct CDR3 sequences, roughly 13% seen only once; the top ten take 9.2%. The sample was blood. The source of these receptors is a woman between 18 and 29 years old with Graves' hyperthyroidism.

In its sample, this clonotype was seen a few times. The chain couples TRBV11-1 to TRBJ2-1, with 14 bases identical to TRBD2. Per the germline V gene, CDR1 is SGHAT and CDR2 is FQDESV (reference sequence). The CDR3 is 17 residues long. The V segment lost 3 bases and the J segment 3 bases; nucleotides outside the gene matches: 4. This chain's CDR3 is CASSLDGLAGGYNEQFF. Written as DNA, the CDR3 is TGTGCCAGCAGCTTGGACGGACTAGCGGGAGGCTACAATGAGCAGTTCTTC.

This clonotype has a count of ten or more. The genes are TRBV20-1 and TRBJ2-7; 7 bases line up with TRBD2. Germline CDR1 DFQATT, CDR2 SNEGSKA (reference sequence). CDR3 size: 14 residues. V lost 6 bases, J lost 5 bases, and 13 bases stayed unmatched. As DNA, the CDR3 is TGCAGTGCCGTAGGGGAGGGAGTGGTCCACGAGCAGTACTTC. As protein: CSAVGEGVVHEQYF.

At least ten counts were recorded for this clonotype. J is TRBJ2-3 and V is TRBV29-1; a possible D gene is TRBD2 (5 bases). Trimming removed 7 bases from V and 0 bases from J, with 11 bases in between. Germline CDR1 is SQVTM and CDR2 is ANQGSEA. The CDR3 spans 13 residues. The DNA for the CDR3 is TGCAGCGGAGCGGATCCTAGCACAGATACGCAGTATTTT. Residues: CSGADPSTDTQYF.

This clonotype came up many times. The CDR3 DNA reads as TGCAGCGTGCTCAAAGGGGCTCAGAGGGCAGATACGCAGTATTTT. It is translated as CSVLKGAQRADTQYF. V and J are TRBV29-1 and TRBJ2-3; D possibly matches TRBD1 or TRBD2 (5 bases each). CDR3 size: 15 residues. Germline V gives CDR1 SQVTM, CDR2 ANQGSEA. The V and J ends lost 6 bases and 4 bases respectively, with 20 bases between them.

This clonotype was detected many times. The gene calls are TRBV15 and TRBJ2-7; 8 bases are shared with TRBD2. The length of the CDR3 is 16 residues. The V gene's germline CDR1 is LNHNV and CDR2 YYDKDF (reference sequence). J gave up 4 bases and V 0 bases, and 8 bases lay outside the gene matches. CDR3 coding DNA: TGTGCCACCAGCAGAGAGGACAGCGCGGGAGGTTACGAGCAGTACTTC. Encoded protein: CATSREDSAGGYEQYF.

This clonotype was seen ten or more times. V is TRBV10-3 and J is TRBJ2-1; 9 bases map to TRBD1. J gave up 4 bases and V 6 bases, and 7 bases lay outside the gene matches. CDR1 ENHRY and CDR2 SYGVKD come from the germline V gene. This CDR3 has 15 residues. The CDR3 sequence is CAISLRDRDYNEQFF. CDR3 coding DNA: TGTGCCATCAGCCTCCGGGACAGGGATTACAATGAGCAGTTCTTC.

This clonotype has a count of ten or more. This chain uses TRBV7-2 with TRBJ2-7; 8 positions agree with TRBD2. This CDR3 is built from 17 residues. Germline CDR1 and CDR2: SGHTA and FQGNSA. The V segment lost 5 bases and the J segment 6 bases; nucleotides outside the gene matches: 18. The CDR3 DNA sequence: TGTGCCAGCAGCCCGAGCCGGGTCCGGGGGGGCATACGCGAGCAGTACTTC. This translates into CASSPSRVRGGIREQYF.

This clonotype came up many times. This CDR3 reads CASSQAGTGGYEQYF. For the CDR3, the DNA is TGCGCCAGCAGCCAAGCCGGGACAGGGGGCTACGAGCAGTACTTC. The chain is built from TRBV4-1 and TRBJ2-7, with 11 bases matching TRBD1. Trimming removed 1 base from V and 3 bases from J; junction bases left unmatched: 2. CDR3 size: 15 residues. In germline, CDR1 is MGHRA, CDR2 YSYEKL.

This clonotype was found a few times. The V call is TRBV14, the J call TRBJ2-7; D ambiguous. In germline, CDR1 is SGHDN, CDR2 FVKESK. This CDR3 comprises 13 residues. V gave up 6 bases and J gave up 2 bases, with 11 bases separating them. This CDR3 reads CASSELTPYEQYF. The CDR3 bases are TGTGCCAGCAGTGAGTTGACTCCCTACGAGCAGTACTTC.

This clonotype was found many times. CDR3 amino acids: CASEGDIPQDTQYF. DNA for the CDR3: TGTGCCAGCGAGGGAGATATCCCACAAGATACGCAGTATTTT. V gene TRBV28 combines with J gene TRBJ2-3; the D gene is possibly TRBD2 (5 bases). V dropped 8 bases and J dropped 5 bases, with 17 bases sitting between them. The CDR3 has 14 amino acids. Germline V gene lookup returns CDR1 MDHEN and CDR2 SYDVKM.

The J gene is TRBJ1-1, the V gene TRBV20-1, with 7 positions matching TRBD1. CDR3 size: 14 residues. Germline assignment: CDR1 DFQATT and CDR2 SNEGSKA (reference sequence). V lost 5 bases to trimming and J lost 5 bases; unmatched junction nucleotides: 11. CDR3 protein: CSAGGRQGETEAFF. The CDR3 coding sequence is TGCAGTGCTGGAGGGAGGCAGGGGGAGACTGAAGCTTTCTTT.

The table lists this clonotype with many counts. This chain joins TRBV27 and TRBJ2-7, with a tentative D call TRBD2 (5 bases). Germline V CDR1 and CDR2: MNHEY, SMNVEV (reference sequence). This CDR3 contains 13 residues. V dropped 6 bases and J dropped 5 bases, with 14 bases sitting between them. The CDR3 bases are TGTGCCAGCAGCACGTCGGGGTGGCACGAGCAGTACTTC. The encoded protein is CASSTSGWHEQYF.

The V call is TRBV7-8, the J call TRBJ2-6, with 9 bases matching TRBD1. Germline lookup yields CDR1 SGHVS and CDR2 FQNEAQ. The V gene end was trimmed by 5 bases and the J gene end by 0 bases; junction bases not matched to a gene: 5. The CDR3 extends over 17 amino acids. The DNA for the CDR3 is TGTGCCAGCAGCCTTGGACAGGGGTGCTCTGGGGCCAACGTCCTGACTTTC. Its translation: CASSLGQGCSGANVLTF.

This clonotype appeared many times. The chain joins TRBV28 to TRBJ2-3, with D perhaps matching TRBD1 or TRBD2 (5 bases each). The V end lost 2 bases, the J end lost 8 bases, and 11 bases lay between the germline ends. CDR3 length: 13 residues. Germline CDR1 and CDR2: MDHEN and SYDVKM. The CDR3 loop reads CASSLQTRGTQYF. In DNA form, the CDR3 reads TGTGCCAGCAGTTTACAAACTAGGGGTACGCAGTATTTT.

The chain joins TRBV15 to TRBJ1-1, with D tentatively TRBD1 (6 bases). Germline lookup yields CDR1 LNHNV and CDR2 YYDKDF (reference sequence). The V and J ends lost 6 bases and 8 bases respectively, with 19 bases between them. This CDR3 comprises 14 residues. This CDR3 is CATSQDRRLIEAFF. The CDR3 region has the DNA TGTGCCACCAGTCAAGACAGGAGATTAATAGAAGCTTTCTTT.

This clonotype has ten or more counts. The rearrangement links TRBV6-2 or TRBV6-3 to TRBJ2-1; TRBD2 matches 10 bases. Germline V CDR1 and CDR2: MNHEY, SVGEGT. V was clipped by 6 bases and J by 4 bases; unmatched bases: 6. The CDR3 has 15 residues. CDR3 protein: CASSTGTSDYNEQFF. The CDR3 DNA reads TGTGCCAGCAGCACCGGGACTAGCGATTACAATGAGCAGTTCTTC.

This clonotype was counted only a few times. This may come from a read error, since a much larger clone is one base off. The chain is built from TRBV6-1 and TRBJ2-3; 9 nucleotides match TRBD2. CDR3 size: 16 residues. Looked up from germline, CDR1 is MNHNS and CDR2 is SASEGT. CDR3 sequence reads: CASSQLAGSATDTRYF. In nucleotides, the CDR3 is TGTGCCAGCAGTCAACTAGCGGGCTCGGCCACAGATACGCGGTATTTT.

Ten or more counts support this clonotype. The chain employs TRBV24-1 and TRBJ2-3, with D possibly being TRBD1 (6 bases). V was trimmed by 0 bases and J by 2 bases, leaving 14 bases between them. This CDR3 region has 17 residues. Germline CDR1 and CDR2: KGHDR and SFDVKD. The CDR3 protein is CATSDLGAGVNTDTQYF. CDR3 nucleotide sequence: TGTGCCACCAGTGATTTGGGAGCAGGGGTAAACACAGATACGCAGTATTTT.

This clonotype came up many times. The rearrangement uses TRBV28 and TRBJ2-6; 8 bases line up with TRBD2. The CDR3 totals 15 residues. Germline loops: CDR1 MDHEN, CDR2 SYDVKM. V trimming: 4 bases; J trimming: 2 bases; junction bases outside the gene matches: 1. CDR3 amino acids: CASSSGRAGANVLTF. The CDR3 nucleotides read TGTGCCAGCAGTTCCGGGAGGGCTGGGGCCAACGTCCTGACTTTC.

The table lists this clonotype with many counts. This chain joins TRBV7-3 and TRBJ1-1; D might be TRBD1 (5 bases). This CDR3 region has 13 residues. V was pared by 5 bases and J by 1 base, with 8 bases between. Looked up from germline, CDR1 is SGHTA and CDR2 is FQGTGA. The CDR3 loop is CASSPGRNTEAFF. For the CDR3, the DNA is TGTGCCAGCAGCCCAGGGCGGAACACTGAAGCTTTCTTT.

The DNA of the CDR3 is TGTGCCAGCAGTTACTCGACGGTAAGGCGGGGGCACACAGATACGCAGTATTTT. It is translated as CASSYSTVRRGHTDTQYF. The V call is TRBV6-2 or TRBV6-3, the J call TRBJ2-3; D perhaps matches TRBD2 (7 bases). Trimming shortened V by 0 bases and J by 2 bases, and 18 bases separated the two germline ends. The CDR3 has 18 residues. Germline V gene data show CDR1 as MNHEY and CDR2 as SVGEGT.

The J gene is TRBJ1-6, the V gene TRBV20-1, with D possibly being TRBD1 (6 bases). CDR1 and CDR2 (germline): DFQATT, SNEGSKA (reference sequence). The CDR3 runs to 13 residues. V lost 5 bases, J lost 5 bases, and 10 bases lay in between. The CDR3 region is CSAHYRDNSPLHF. Here the CDR3 DNA reads TGCAGTGCTCATTACAGGGATAATTCACCCCTCCACTTT.